This T cell receptor (beta chain) comes out of a study of CD8+CD57+ T cells in acquired aplastic anemia (dated by TCRdb to about 2018). Some background on the complete study: On average, sorted CD4+ and CD8+ cells yielded about 3 ug of extracted DNA, with a range of about 0.17 to 27.4 ug. Mean read counts for healthy donor samples were roughly 10 million for CD4+ cells and about 12 million for CD8+ cells. Findings and caveats that apply to the study as a whole: About 30 CD8+ CDR3 sequences were found in both patients and controls but appeared to be highly expressed in patients and within the immunodominant clones of the patients. Patients and healthy controls showed no significant difference in CD8+ Simpson's diversity (P=0.060).

Profiling of TCR beta VDJ combinations and CDR3 sequences used genomic DNA as the template. An Illumina HiSeq 2000 was the platform used for TCR repertoire sequencing. The study's own analysis went as follows. Repertoires were assessed using TRBV/TRBJ rearrangement plots, CDR3 size and DJ length profiles, and Simpson's diversity index. Whichever DNA sequence was most abundant in the deep sequencing data was defined as the immunodominant clone. CDR3 amino acid sequences were screened for sharing across subjects and compared with published repertoires and the VDJdb database. TCRdb redid the processing of the public reads, applying fastp at Q25 and MiXCR, and retained in-frame beta chains. Identical CDR3 proteins give one entry, which carries the most common genes and DNA. The V and J calls and clone size are TCRdb's, not the authors'. The sample contains 65,000 or so distinct CDR3 sequences, 45% to 70% of them found a single time. Of the sample, about 2.5% falls within the top ten clones.

Of note for this clonotype: The antigen it binds to is not known. Base qualities are not provided; no much larger clone lies one nucleotide away.

CDR1 is given as LNHDA and CDR2 as SQIVND, both from the germline V gene (reference sequence). The CDR3 spans 14 residues, from the cysteine through the phenylalanine. Kept here is only the CDR3 DNA, which spans 42 bases and is read in frame from base 1. The trim is 6 bases for V and 4 bases for J, with a gap of 13 bases between the germline ends. TCR repertoires of sorted CD4+ and CD8+ blood T cells from severe aplastic anemia patients and healthy subjects were deep-sequenced in the study. Ficoll-Paque density gradient centrifugation was used to isolate peripheral blood mononuclear cells. Before DNA was extracted, CD4+ and CD8+ T cells were sorted using either FACS or magnetic beads.

The sequencing sample was made of sorted CD4+, CD8+, or CD8+CD57+ T cells (not recorded which) from PBMCs. The receptor's source is a human donor in good health, serving as a control. The chain is encoded by TRBV19 joined to TRBJ1-5; possibly the D gene is TRBD1, per 6 matching bases. The CDR3 region reads CASRGGADNQPQHF. The DNA sequence is given as TGTGCCAGTAGGGGGGGGGCAGATAATCAGCCCCAGCATTTT.